The 27 T cell receptor beta chains below all came from one sample that was sequenced in a study of T cell responses to AZD1222 COVID-19 vaccine. Using immunoSEQ multiplex PCR, the repertoire was profiled, and TCRdb retains in-frame clones only, with some absent. The sample holds fewer than 120,000 clones, around 81% seen once. The material was peripheral blood, obtained on day 0 of AZD1222 vaccination. Receptor source: an adult in good health.

This sequence joins TRBV6-2 or TRBV6-3 and TRBJ1-2; D remains ambiguous. The CDR3 has 13 residues. Germline CDR1 is MNHEY and CDR2 is SVGEGT. Deletions cut 2 bases from V and 1 base from J, with 5 bases between. CDR3 in DNA: TGTGCCAGCAGTTACAAGAATAACTATGGCTACACCTTC. It codes for CASSYKNNYGYTF.

This rearrangement joins TRBV5-4 to TRBJ2-3, with D possibly being TRBD1 or TRBD2 (5 bases each). The CDR3 sequence is 14 residues long. Trimming left V 10 bases short and J 2 bases short, with 17 bases between. Germline CDR1 and CDR2: SGHNT and YYREEE (reference sequence). CDR3 DNA: TGTGCCGGAAAAAATGGGGGACCCACAGATACGCAGTATTTT. As protein: CAGKNGGPTDTQYF. The complete variable domain, with remaining parts taken from reference TRBV5-4 and TRBJ2-3, reads ETGVTQSPTHLIKTRGQQVTLRCSSQSGHNTVSWYQQALGQGPQFIFQYYREEENGRGNFPPRFSGLQFPNYSSELNVNALELDDSALYLCAGKNGGPTDTQYFGPGTRLTVL.

The chain carries TRBV20-1 and TRBJ2-1; D uncertain. This CDR3 spans 11 amino acids. In germline, CDR1 is DFQATT, CDR2 SNEGSKA (reference sequence). V was cut by 6 bases and J by 7 bases, with 10 bases left in between. CDR3 nucleotide sequence: TGCAGTGCAGCCTCCGGGAATGAGCAGTTCTTC. Its protein product is CSAASGNEQFF.

The genes are TRBV4-3 and TRBJ1-5, with D perhaps TRBD1 (6 bases). This CDR3 has 15 amino acids. Germline assignment: CDR1 LGHNA and CDR2 YSLEER. V gave up 0 bases and J gave up 6 bases, with 12 bases separating them. The CDR3: CASSQDSGAGQPQHF. CDR3 nucleotides: TGCGCCAGCAGCCAAGATTCGGGGGCAGGTCAGCCCCAGCATTTT.

This clone was detected a few times. The V call is TRBV7-2, the J call TRBJ1-1; D not certain. The CDR3 is made up of 13 amino acids. CDR1 and CDR2 from the germline V gene are SGHTA and FQGNSA. Between the trimmed V and J ends, which lost 2 bases and 4 bases, there was a span of 8 bases. Here the CDR3 DNA reads TGTGCCAGCAGCTTATGGGTGGCCACTGAAGCTTTCTTT. This encodes CASSLWVATEAFF.

The CDR3 reads CASRGGGSSYEQYF. CDR3 nucleotides: TGTGCCAGTAGGGGCGGGGGTTCCTCCTACGAGCAGTACTTC. This sequence joins TRBV19 and TRBJ2-7; TRBD2 agrees at 7 bases. The length of the CDR3 is 14 residues. With 6 bases clipped from V and 0 bases from J, the junction kept 5 bases outside the gene matches. Looked up from germline, CDR1 is LNHDA and CDR2 is SQIVND (reference sequence).

This clone has just one count. The rearrangement joins TRBV10-1 to TRBJ1-6; 9 bases are a match to TRBD1. Trimming at V came to 8 bases and at J to 9 bases, leaving 5 bases not matched to a gene. The CDR3 totals 13 residues. Germline CDR1 is WNHNN and CDR2 is SYGVQD (reference sequence). The CDR3 nucleotides are TGCGCCAGCGCCGGGACAGGGTTTTCACCCCTCCACTTT. Its translation: CASAGTGFSPLHF.

The chain links TRBV5-5 to TRBJ2-7; D unresolved. V was clipped by 0 bases and J by 3 bases, with 13 bases between them. The V gene's germline CDR1 is SGHKS and CDR2 YYEKEE (reference sequence). The CDR3 totals 15 residues. CDR3 coding DNA: TGTGCCAGCAGCTTGGTGGCTCCGGCTAACTACGAGCAGTACTTC. Amino acids: CASSLVAPANYEQYF.

In its sample, this clone was seen a few times. The V and J genes are TRBV6-2 or TRBV6-3 and TRBJ2-2; no clear D gene. V was trimmed by 6 bases and J by 4 bases, leaving 9 bases between them. Germline assignment: CDR1 MNHEY and CDR2 SVGEGT. The CDR3 is 13 residues long. In DNA form, the CDR3 reads TGTGCCAGCAGCATAGAGACCACCGGGGAGCTGTTTTTT. This encodes CASSIETTGELFF.

V is TRBV6-6 and J is TRBJ1-2, with D maybe TRBD1 (6 bases). There are 15 residues in the CDR3. V shed 6 bases and J shed 3 bases, with 17 bases lying between them. Germline V gene sequence: CDR1 MNHNY, CDR2 SVGAGI (reference sequence). CDR3 residues: CASSYPGQSDYGYTF. CDR3 bases: TGTGCCAGCAGCTACCCCGGACAGAGCGACTATGGCTACACCTTC.

This clone was picked up one time. The chain has TRBV7-9 and TRBJ2-1; TRBD2 matches at 10 bases. V lost 4 bases and J lost 7; bases outside the gene matches: 4. Germline CDR1 SEHNR, CDR2 FQNEAQ (reference sequence). This CDR3 has 14 residues. The CDR3 nucleotides read TGTGCCAGCAGCTCTCGTAGCGGGGGGAATGAGCAGTTCTTC. Protein: CASSSRSGGNEQFF.

The J gene is TRBJ2-2, the V gene TRBV18, with 8 positions matching TRBD1. J was trimmed by 1 base and V by 3 bases; bases with no gene match: 4. Germline-derived CDR1 and CDR2 are KGHSH and LQKENI. The CDR3 contains 16 residues. The CDR3 reads CASSPSGQVNTGELFF. In nucleotides, the CDR3 is TGTGCCAGCTCACCTTCGGGACAGGTGAACACCGGGGAGCTGTTTTTT. The whole variable domain, remainder taken from reference TRBV18 and TRBJ2-2, is NAGVMQNPRHLVRRRGQEARLRCSPMKGHSHVYWYRQLPEEGLKFMVYLQKENIIDESGMPKERFSAEFPKEGPSILRIQQVVRGDSAAYFCASSPSGQVNTGELFFGEGSRLTVL.

This clone was counted only a few times. This chain uses TRBV19 with TRBJ1-2; D is possibly TRBD1 (5 bases). Germline V gene lookup returns CDR1 LNHDA and CDR2 SQIVND (reference sequence). The V end was cut by 7 bases, the J end by 1 base, with 7 bases between. CDR3 size: 12 residues. CDR3 nucleotides: TGTGCCAGTACAGACAGTAACTATGGCTACACCTTC. Residues: CASTDSNYGYTF.

The CDR3 DNA follows: TGTGCCTGGAGCGGACAGGGGACAGATACGCAGTATTTT. It yields the protein CAWSGQGTDTQYF. The chain recombines TRBV30 with TRBJ2-3; 9 bases fit TRBD1. CDR1 is GTSNPN, CDR2 SVGIG, per germline (reference sequence). With 3 bases clipped from V and 3 bases from J, the junction kept 1 base outside the gene matches. The CDR3 length is 13 residues.

V is TRBV5-1 and J is TRBJ1-2; 7 bases map to TRBD1. This CDR3 contains 12 residues. Unmatched junction bases numbered 5, after V lost 6 bases and J lost 6 bases. Looked up from germline, CDR1 is SGHRS and CDR2 is YFSETQ. The CDR3 loop is CASTTGNDGYTF. The CDR3 bases are TGCGCCAGCACGACAGGGAATGATGGCTACACCTTC.

The genes are TRBV2 and TRBJ1-5, with 7 bases identical to TRBD1. The CDR3 is 15 amino acids. J was trimmed by 2 bases and V by 7 bases; bases with no gene match: 8. Germline CDR1 and CDR2: SNHLY and FYNNEI. The CDR3 sequence is CASKPGGTGNQPQHF. The CDR3 nucleotides read TGTGCCAGCAAACCAGGGGGGACCGGCAATCAGCCCCAGCATTTT.

CDR3 coding DNA: TGTGCCAGCAGTACGCCGGGGGGGAGCAATCAGCCCCAGCATTTT. This sequence encodes CASSTPGGSNQPQHF. The V and J genes are TRBV28 and TRBJ1-5, with D perhaps matching TRBD1 (5 bases). The CDR3 runs 15 residues. Germline CDR1 reads MDHEN; CDR2 reads SYDVKM. V was clipped by 5 bases and J by 1 base, with 12 bases between them. Full variable domain (outside the CDR3, taken from reference TRBV28 and TRBJ1-5): DVKVTQSSRYLVKRTGEKVFLECVQDMDHENMFWYRQDPGLGLRLIYFSYDVKMKEKGDIPEGYSVSREKKERFSLILESASTNQTSMYLCASSTPGGSNQPQHFGDGTRLSIL.

The chain employs TRBV5-6 and TRBJ1-1; unclear D gene. The CDR3 totals 12 residues. V was trimmed by 4 bases and J by 2 bases, leaving 6 bases between them. The germline V gene has CDR1 SGHDT and CDR2 YYEEEE. The CDR3 sequence: CASSRSNTEAFF. Here the CDR3 DNA reads TGTGCCAGCAGCCGGTCTAACACTGAAGCTTTCTTT.

This rearrangement joins TRBV18 to TRBJ2-3; D remains ambiguous. Trimming took 0 bases from V and 2 from J, leaving 3 bases between them. From germline, CDR1 is KGHSH and CDR2 LQKENI. The length of the CDR3 is 13 residues. DNA of the CDR3: TGTGCCAGCTCACCACCAACCACAGATACGCAGTATTTT. This codes for CASSPPTTDTQYF.

This clone has a handful of counts. This chain joins TRBV9 and TRBJ2-4, with D perhaps TRBD2 (6 bases). V lost 7 bases to trimming and J lost 8 bases, with 13 bases between them. The CDR3 sequence is 12 residues long. Germline-derived CDR1 and CDR2 are SGDLS and YYNGEE. For the CDR3, the DNA is TGTGCCAGCCCGGGAGATTGGGACATTCAGTACTTC. Amino acids: CASPGDWDIQYF.

This clone was seen many times. The CDR3 is CASSMFGGLDSNQPQHF. The DNA for the CDR3 is TGTGCCAGTAGTATGTTCGGGGGACTTGATAGCAATCAGCCCCAGCATTTT. The rearrangement joins TRBV19 to TRBJ1-5; TRBD1 is a possible D gene (5 bases). The germline V gene encodes CDR1 LNHDA and CDR2 SQIVND (reference sequence). The CDR3 runs to 17 residues. Trimming stripped 3 bases from V and 0 bases from J, with 15 bases between. Full variable domain (outside the CDR3, taken from reference TRBV19 and TRBJ1-5): DGGITQSPKYLFRKEGQNVTLSCEQNLNHDAMYWYRQDPGQGLRLIYYSQIVNDFQKGDIAEGYSVSREKKESFPLTVTSAQKNPTAFYLCASSMFGGLDSNQPQHFGDGTRLSIL.

The rearrangement uses TRBV6-5 and TRBJ2-5, with D possibly matching TRBD2 (6 bases). CDR3 length: 14 residues. Germline values: CDR1 MNHEY, CDR2 SVGAGI. Trimming stripped 7 bases from V and 5 bases from J, with 17 bases between. The CDR3 is CASTSGTGEETQYF. CDR3 DNA: TGTGCCAGCACCTCGGGGACTGGAGAGGAGACCCAGTACTTC.

The V gene is TRBV18, the J gene TRBJ2-7, with D perhaps TRBD1 (6 bases). The CDR3 consists of 12 residues. From germline, CDR1 is KGHSH and CDR2 LQKENI. Deletions cut 6 bases from V and 2 bases from J, with 8 bases between. The CDR3 DNA reads as TGTGCCAGCTCGTCAGGGGCCTACGAGCAGTACTTC. The encoded protein is CASSSGAYEQYF.

The chain links TRBV9 to TRBJ2-2; no clear D. Trimming removed 4 bases from V and 3 bases from J, with 7 bases in between. The CDR3 runs to 13 residues. Germline lookup yields CDR1 SGDLS and CDR2 YYNGEE. The CDR3 nucleotides read TGTGCCAGCAGCCTTCAGTACACCGGGGAGCTGTTTTTT. It translates to CASSLQYTGELFF.

This chain uses TRBV24-1 with TRBJ2-3; TRBD1 matches at 7 bases. The length of the CDR3 is 17 residues. The J segment lost 1 base and the V segment lost 6 bases, leaving 12 bases of the junction unmatched. Germline CDR1 is KGHDR and CDR2 is SFDVKD. The CDR3 nucleotides are TGTGCCACCAGTAAGACAGGGATCGGGTCCCGCACAGATACGCAGTATTTT. It yields the protein CATSKTGIGSRTDTQYF.

This clone was seen a few times. V and J are TRBV21-1 and TRBJ2-7; TRBD1 is taken as the D call from the table, unchecked against the DNA. TRBV21-1 is annotated as a pseudogene. This CDR3 comprises 15 residues. CDR3 bases: TGTGCCAGCAGCAAAGTGGGGGGACAGTCCTACGAGCAGTACTTC. It specifies CASSKVGGQSYEQYF.

V gene TRBV18 combines with J gene TRBJ2-3, with TRBD1 as a possible D gene (6 bases). The V gene's germline CDR1 is KGHSH and CDR2 LQKENI. This CDR3 is built from 14 residues. The ends were cut back, 6 bases at V and 4 bases at J, with 14 bases in the middle. The CDR3 coding sequence is TGTGCCAGCTCGCTTAACAGGGCCCCAGATACGCAGTATTTT. Its protein is CASSLNRAPDTQYF. The whole variable domain, filled in from reference TRBV18 and TRBJ2-3, reads NAGVMQNPRHLVRRRGQEARLRCSPMKGHSHVYWYRQLPEEGLKFMVYLQKENIIDESGMPKERFSAEFPKEGPSILRIQQVVRGDSAAYFCASSLNRAPDTQYFGPGTRLTVL.